The clone carrying this TCR beta chain has just a few counts. Its target is not known. Each CDR3 protein gets one entry after TCRdb re-called the reads with MiXCR. The table has hundreds of thousands of distinct CDR3 sequences, approximately 32% seen once. Germline V CDR1 and CDR2: LGHDT, YNNKEL (reference sequence). Trimming took off 6 bases at V and 0 bases at J, with 18 bases between the two ends. This CDR3 spans 17 amino acids. This sample is part of a study of T cell repertoires in cytomegalovirus infection. Across the study: As its CMV epitopes, the study selected recently identified HLA-C-restricted and well-studied HLA-B-restricted targets.

The sample here was cultured CD8+ T cells from PBMCs, taken from culture after CMV antigen stimulation. V and J are TRBV3-1 and TRBJ1-3; a weak D match, TRBD1 (6 bases). This clonotype was sampled from a human donor in good health (CMV status not recorded). Some clones in this sample may be carry-over from other donors' samples. In DNA form, the CDR3 reads TGTGCCAGCAGACTTCGGGACACAACTATCTCTGGAAACACCATATATTTT. Translating gives CASRLRDTTISGNTIYF.